This record covers a single T cell receptor beta chain. The antigen is not known. Next came a second PCR, run for about 6 to 11 cycles, which used a sample-barcoded 5' primer along with a J-beta primer mix. Each sample provided no less than 2.5 million CDR3-containing paired-end reads. TCRdb ran MiXCR on the 5' RACE reads and lists one entry per CDR3 protein. The data contain 650,000 to 1,000,000 distinct CDR3 sequences, about half of them seen just once; the ten biggest clones take up roughly 18%. This sample was included in a study of blood T cells in healthy people across ages. Study outcomes and limitations: Naive CD4+ cells and diversity were both higher in long-lived donors than in aged donors. Expanded clonotype shifts may have been confounded, as the donors had an unknown CMV status.

The CDR3 extends over 14 amino acids. Trimming removed 6 bases from V and 5 bases from J, with 16 bases in between. Germline lookup yields CDR1 ENHRY and CDR2 SYGVKD. This TCR was recovered from an older man in good health. This sequence joins TRBV10-3 and TRBJ1-2; D remains unclear. The sample consisted of blood. CDR3 loop: CAISPPGSSYGYTF. CDR3 nucleotide sequence: TGTGCCATCAGCCCCCCCGGATCCTCTTATGGCTACACCTTC.